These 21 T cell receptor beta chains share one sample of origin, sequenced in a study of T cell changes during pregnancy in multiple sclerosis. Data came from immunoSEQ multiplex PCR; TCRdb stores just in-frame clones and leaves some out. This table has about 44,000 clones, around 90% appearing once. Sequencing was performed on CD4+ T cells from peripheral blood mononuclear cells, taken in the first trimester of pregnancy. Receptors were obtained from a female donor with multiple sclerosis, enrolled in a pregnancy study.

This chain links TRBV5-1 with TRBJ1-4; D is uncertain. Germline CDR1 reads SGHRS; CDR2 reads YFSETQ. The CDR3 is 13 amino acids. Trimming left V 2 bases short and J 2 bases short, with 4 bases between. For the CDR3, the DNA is TGCGCCAGCAGCTTTAATACTAATGAAAAACTGTTTTTT. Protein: CASSFNTNEKLFF.

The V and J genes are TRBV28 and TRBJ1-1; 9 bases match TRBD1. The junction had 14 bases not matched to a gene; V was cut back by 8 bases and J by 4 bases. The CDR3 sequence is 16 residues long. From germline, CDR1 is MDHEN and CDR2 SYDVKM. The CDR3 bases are TGTGCCAGCCCTCCCCGACAGGGGGATGTTGTCACTGAAGCTTTCTTT. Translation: CASPPRQGDVVTEAFF.

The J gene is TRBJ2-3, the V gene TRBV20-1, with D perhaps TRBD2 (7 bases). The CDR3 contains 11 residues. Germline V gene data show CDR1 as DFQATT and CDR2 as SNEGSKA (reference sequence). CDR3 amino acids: CSGGLGDTQYF. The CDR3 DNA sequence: TGCAGCGGGGGGCTGGGAGATACGCAGTATTTT.

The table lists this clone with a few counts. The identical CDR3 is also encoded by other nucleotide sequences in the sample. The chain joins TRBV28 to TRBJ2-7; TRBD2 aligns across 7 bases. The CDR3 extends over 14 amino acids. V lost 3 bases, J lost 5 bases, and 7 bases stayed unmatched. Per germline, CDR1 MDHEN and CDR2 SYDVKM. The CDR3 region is CASSLGGAKDEQYF. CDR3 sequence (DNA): TGTGCCAGCAGTTTGGGAGGGGCGAAGGACGAGCAGTACTTC.

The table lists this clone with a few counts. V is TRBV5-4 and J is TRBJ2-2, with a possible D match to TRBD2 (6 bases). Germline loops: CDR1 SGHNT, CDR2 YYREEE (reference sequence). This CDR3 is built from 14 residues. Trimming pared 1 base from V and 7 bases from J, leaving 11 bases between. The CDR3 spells CASSLPGGGGELFF. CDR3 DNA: TGTGCCAGCAGCTTGCCCGGGGGTGGCGGGGAGCTGTTTTTT.

Here the CDR3 DNA reads TGTGCCAGCAGCTTGGTTCAGAAAGAGACCCAGTACTTC. It codes for CASSLVQKETQYF. This chain uses TRBV5-6 with TRBJ2-5; D is undetermined. CDR3 length: 13 amino acids. CDR1 SGHDT and CDR2 YYEEEE come from the germline V gene. Trimming left V 0 bases short and J 3 bases short, with 6 bases between.

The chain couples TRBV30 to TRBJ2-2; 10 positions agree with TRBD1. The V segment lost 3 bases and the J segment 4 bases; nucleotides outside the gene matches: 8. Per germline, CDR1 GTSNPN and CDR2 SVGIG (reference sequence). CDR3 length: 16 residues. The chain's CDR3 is CAWRDRQGATTGELFF. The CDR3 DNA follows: TGTGCCTGGAGAGATCGACAGGGGGCGACCACCGGGGAGCTGTTTTTT.

CDR3 sequence reads: CASSVSGSPRTDTQYF. CDR3 bases: TGTGCCAGCAGCGTTAGCGGGTCGCCCCGCACAGATACGCAGTATTTT. The chain links TRBV9 to TRBJ2-3, with 7 bases fitting TRBD2. The length of the CDR3 is 16 residues. With 2 bases clipped from V and 1 base from J, the junction kept 7 bases outside the gene matches. CDR1 and CDR2 from the germline V gene are SGDLS and YYNGEE.

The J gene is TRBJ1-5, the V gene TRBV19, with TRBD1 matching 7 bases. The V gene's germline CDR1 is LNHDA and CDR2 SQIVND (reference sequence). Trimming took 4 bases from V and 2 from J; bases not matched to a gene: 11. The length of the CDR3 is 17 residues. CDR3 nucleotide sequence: TGTGCCAGTAGTAAAGGGGGCGGGCGGGGTGGCAATCAGCCCCAGCATTTT. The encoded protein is CASSKGGGRGGNQPQHF. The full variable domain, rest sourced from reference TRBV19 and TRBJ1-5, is DGGITQSPKYLFRKEGQNVTLSCEQNLNHDAMYWYRQDPGQGLRLIYYSQIVNDFQKGDIAEGYSVSREKKESFPLTVTSAQKNPTAFYLCASSKGGGRGGNQPQHFGDGTRLSIL.

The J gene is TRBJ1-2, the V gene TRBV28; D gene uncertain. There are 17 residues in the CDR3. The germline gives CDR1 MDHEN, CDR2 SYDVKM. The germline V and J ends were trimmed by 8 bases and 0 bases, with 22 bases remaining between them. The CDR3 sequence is CASFQTDQTAANYGYTF. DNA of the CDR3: TGTGCCAGCTTCCAAACCGACCAAACAGCGGCTAACTATGGCTACACCTTC.

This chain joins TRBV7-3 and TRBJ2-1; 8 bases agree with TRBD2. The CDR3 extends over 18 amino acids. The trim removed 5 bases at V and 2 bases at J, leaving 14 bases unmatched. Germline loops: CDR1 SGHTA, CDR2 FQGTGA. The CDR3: CASSPRGVAGPPYNEQFF. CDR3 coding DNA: TGTGCCAGCAGCCCACGGGGGGTAGCGGGACCCCCCTACAATGAGCAGTTCTTC.

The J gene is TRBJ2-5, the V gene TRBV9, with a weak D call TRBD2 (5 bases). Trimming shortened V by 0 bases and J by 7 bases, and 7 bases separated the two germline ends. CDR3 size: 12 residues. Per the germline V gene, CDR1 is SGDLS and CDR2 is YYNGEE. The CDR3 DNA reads TGTGCCAGCAGCGTAGGCGAGGGGACCCAGTACTTC. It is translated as CASSVGEGTQYF.

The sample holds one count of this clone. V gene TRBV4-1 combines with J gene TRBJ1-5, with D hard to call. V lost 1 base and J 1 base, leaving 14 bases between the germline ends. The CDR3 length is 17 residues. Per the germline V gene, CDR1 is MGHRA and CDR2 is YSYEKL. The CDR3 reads CASSQVRESLSNQPQHF. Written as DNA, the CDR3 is TGCGCCAGCAGCCAAGTTCGGGAGAGTTTAAGCAATCAGCCCCAGCATTTT.

CDR3 loop: CASRRPGQPQHF. In DNA form, the CDR3 reads TGTGCCAGCAGAAGACCCGGGCAGCCCCAGCATTTT. This chain joins TRBV28 and TRBJ1-5; D remains unclear. The germline V gene encodes CDR1 MDHEN and CDR2 SYDVKM. V gave up 6 bases and J gave up 7 bases, with 10 bases separating them. The CDR3 is made up of 12 amino acids.

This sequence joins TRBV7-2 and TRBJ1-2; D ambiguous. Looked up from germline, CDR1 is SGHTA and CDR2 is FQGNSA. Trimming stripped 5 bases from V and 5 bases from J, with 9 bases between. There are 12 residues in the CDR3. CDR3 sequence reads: CASSIDTYGYTF. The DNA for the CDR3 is TGTGCCAGCAGCATAGACACATATGGCTACACCTTC.

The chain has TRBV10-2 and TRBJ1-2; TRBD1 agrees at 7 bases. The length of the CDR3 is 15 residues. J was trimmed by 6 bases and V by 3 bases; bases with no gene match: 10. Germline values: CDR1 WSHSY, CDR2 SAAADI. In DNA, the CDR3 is TGCGCCAGCAGTGATAGGGCAGGGGGTGCTGATGGCTACACCTTC. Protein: CASSDRAGGADGYTF.

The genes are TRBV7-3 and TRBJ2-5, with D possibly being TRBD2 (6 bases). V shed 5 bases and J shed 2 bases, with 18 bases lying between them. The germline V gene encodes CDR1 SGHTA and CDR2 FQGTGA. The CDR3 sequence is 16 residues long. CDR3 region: CASSARHGGLQETQYF. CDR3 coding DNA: TGTGCCAGCAGCGCAAGGCATGGGGGGTTACAAGAGACCCAGTACTTC.

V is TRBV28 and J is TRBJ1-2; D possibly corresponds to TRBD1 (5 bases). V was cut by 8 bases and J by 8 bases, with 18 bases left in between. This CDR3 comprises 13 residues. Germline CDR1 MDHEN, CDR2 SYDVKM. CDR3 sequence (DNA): TGTGCCAGCGTTACGGACCTGGAGGGGGGCTACACCTTC. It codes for CASVTDLEGGYTF.

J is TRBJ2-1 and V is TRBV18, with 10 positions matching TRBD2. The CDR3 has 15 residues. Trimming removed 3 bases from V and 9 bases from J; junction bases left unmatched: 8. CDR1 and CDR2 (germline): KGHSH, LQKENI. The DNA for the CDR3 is TGTGCCAGCTCACCTCTAGCGGGAGAGTACGGTGAGCAGTTCTTC. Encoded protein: CASSPLAGEYGEQFF.

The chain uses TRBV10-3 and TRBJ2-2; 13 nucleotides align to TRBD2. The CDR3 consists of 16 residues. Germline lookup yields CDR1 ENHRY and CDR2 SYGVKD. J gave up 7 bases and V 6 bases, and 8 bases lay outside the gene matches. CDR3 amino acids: CAIRGGLAGVDGELFF. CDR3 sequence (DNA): TGTGCCATCAGGGGAGGACTAGCGGGAGTGGACGGGGAGCTGTTTTTT.

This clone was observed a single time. In DNA, the CDR3 is TGTGCCAGCAGGGAGGCAGGCGACGAGCAGTACTTC. It translates to CASREAGDEQYF. The J gene is TRBJ2-7, the V gene TRBV2, with D maybe TRBD2 (5 bases). V lost 6 bases and J lost 5, with 11 bases in between. This CDR3 region has 12 residues. Looked up from germline, CDR1 is SNHLY and CDR2 is FYNNEI.